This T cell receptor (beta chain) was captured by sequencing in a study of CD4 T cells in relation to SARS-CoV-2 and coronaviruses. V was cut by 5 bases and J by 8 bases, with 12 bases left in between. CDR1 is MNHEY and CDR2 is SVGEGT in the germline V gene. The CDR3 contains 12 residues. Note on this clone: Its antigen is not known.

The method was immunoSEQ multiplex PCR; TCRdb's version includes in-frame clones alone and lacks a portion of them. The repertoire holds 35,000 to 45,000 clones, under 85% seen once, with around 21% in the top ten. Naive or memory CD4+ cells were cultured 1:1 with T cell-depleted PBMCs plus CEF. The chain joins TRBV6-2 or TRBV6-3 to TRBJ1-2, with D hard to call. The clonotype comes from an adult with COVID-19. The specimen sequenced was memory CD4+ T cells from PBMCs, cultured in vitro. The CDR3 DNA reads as TGTGCCAGCAGTCTAAATGGAGACGGCTACACCTTC. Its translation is CASSLNGDGYTF.